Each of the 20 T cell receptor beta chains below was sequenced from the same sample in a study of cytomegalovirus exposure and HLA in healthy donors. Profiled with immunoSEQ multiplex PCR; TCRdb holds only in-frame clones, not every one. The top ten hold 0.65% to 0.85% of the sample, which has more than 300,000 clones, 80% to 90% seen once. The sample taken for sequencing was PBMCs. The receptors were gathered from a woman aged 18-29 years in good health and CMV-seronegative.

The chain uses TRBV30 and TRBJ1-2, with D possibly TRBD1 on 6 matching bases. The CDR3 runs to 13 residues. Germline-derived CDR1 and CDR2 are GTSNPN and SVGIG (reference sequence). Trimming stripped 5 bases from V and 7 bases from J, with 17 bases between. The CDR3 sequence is CAWVRQAPLGYTF. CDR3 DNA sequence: TGTGCCTGGGTCCGACAGGCCCCTCTTGGCTACACCTTC.

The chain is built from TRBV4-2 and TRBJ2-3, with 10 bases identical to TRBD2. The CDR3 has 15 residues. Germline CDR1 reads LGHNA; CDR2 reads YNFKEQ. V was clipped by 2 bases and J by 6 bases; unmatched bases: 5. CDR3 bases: TGTGCCAGCAGCCAAACACTAGCGGGATATGATACGCAGTATTTT. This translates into CASSQTLAGYDTQYF.

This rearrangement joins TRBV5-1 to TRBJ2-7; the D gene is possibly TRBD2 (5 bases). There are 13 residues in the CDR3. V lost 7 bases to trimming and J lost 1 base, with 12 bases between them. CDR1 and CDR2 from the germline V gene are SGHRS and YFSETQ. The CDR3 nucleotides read TGCGCCAGCGGGGAGACGGAGTCCTACGAGCAGTACTTC. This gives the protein CASGETESYEQYF.

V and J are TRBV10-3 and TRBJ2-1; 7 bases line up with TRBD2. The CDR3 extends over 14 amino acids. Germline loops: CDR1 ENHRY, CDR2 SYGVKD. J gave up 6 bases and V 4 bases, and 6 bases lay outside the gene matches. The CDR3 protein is CAISGWEGGNEQFF. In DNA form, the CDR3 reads TGTGCCATCAGTGGGTGGGAGGGAGGCAATGAGCAGTTCTTC.

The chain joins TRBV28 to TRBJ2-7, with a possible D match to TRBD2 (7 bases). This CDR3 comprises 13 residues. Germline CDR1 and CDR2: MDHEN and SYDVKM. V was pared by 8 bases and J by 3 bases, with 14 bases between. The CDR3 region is CASGVGGLYEQYF. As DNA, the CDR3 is TGTGCCAGCGGGGTCGGGGGGCTCTACGAGCAGTACTTC.

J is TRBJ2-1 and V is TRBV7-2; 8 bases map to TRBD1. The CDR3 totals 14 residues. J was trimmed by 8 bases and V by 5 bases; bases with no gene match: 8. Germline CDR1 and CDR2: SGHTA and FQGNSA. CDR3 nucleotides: TGTGCCAGCAGCCCCCGACAGGGGACGGATGAGCAGTTCTTC. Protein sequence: CASSPRQGTDEQFF. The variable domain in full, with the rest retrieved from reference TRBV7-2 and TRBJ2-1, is GAGVSQSPSNKVTEKGKDVELRCDPISGHTALYWYRQSLGQGLEFLIYFQGNSAPDKSGLPSDRFSAERTGGSVSTLTIQRTQQEDSAVYLCASSPRQGTDEQFFGPGTRLTVL.

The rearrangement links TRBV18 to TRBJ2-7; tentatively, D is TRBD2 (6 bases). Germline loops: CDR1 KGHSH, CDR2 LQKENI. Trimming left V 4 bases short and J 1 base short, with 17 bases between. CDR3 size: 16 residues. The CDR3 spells CASSRPASEKSYEQYF. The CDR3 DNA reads TGTGCCAGCTCACGGCCCGCTAGCGAAAAATCCTACGAGCAGTACTTC.

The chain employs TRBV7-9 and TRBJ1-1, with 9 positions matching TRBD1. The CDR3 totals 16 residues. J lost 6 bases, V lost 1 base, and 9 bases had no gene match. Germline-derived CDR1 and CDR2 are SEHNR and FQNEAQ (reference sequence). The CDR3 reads CASSLETGGASAEAFF. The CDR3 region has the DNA TGTGCCAGCAGCTTAGAAACAGGGGGCGCTTCCGCTGAAGCTTTCTTT.

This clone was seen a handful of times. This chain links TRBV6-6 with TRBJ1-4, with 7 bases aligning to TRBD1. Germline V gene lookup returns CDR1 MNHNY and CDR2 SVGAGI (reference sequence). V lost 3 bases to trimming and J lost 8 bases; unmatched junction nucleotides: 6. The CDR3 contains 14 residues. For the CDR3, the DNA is TGTGCCAGCAGTTATGGGCAGGGGGACGAAAAACTGTTTTTT. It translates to CASSYGQGDEKLFF.

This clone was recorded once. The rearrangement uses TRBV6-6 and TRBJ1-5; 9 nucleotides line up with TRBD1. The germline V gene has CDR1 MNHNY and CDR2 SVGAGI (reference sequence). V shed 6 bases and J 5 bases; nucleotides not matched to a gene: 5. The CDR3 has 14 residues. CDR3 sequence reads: CASRTGGSDQPQHF. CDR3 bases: TGTGCCAGCAGGACAGGGGGATCGGATCAGCCCCAGCATTTT.

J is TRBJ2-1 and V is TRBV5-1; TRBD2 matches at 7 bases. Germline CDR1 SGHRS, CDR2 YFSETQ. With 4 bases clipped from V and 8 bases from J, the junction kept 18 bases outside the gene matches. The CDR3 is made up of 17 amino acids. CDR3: CASSPASRGSWADEQFF. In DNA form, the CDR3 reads TGCGCCAGCAGCCCAGCCTCTCGCGGGAGTTGGGCGGATGAGCAGTTCTTC.

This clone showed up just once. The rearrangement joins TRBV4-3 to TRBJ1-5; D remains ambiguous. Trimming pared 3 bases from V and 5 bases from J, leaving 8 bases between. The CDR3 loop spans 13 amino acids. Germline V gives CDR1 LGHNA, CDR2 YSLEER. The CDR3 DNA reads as TGCGCCAGCAGCCACGGGGTGGATCAGCCCCAGCATTTT. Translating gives CASSHGVDQPQHF.

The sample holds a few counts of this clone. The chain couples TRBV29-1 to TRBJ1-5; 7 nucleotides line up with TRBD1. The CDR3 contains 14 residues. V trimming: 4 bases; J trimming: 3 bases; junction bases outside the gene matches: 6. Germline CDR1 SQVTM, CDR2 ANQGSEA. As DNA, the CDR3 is TGCAGCGTTGCCCAGGGGACAGACAATCAGCCCCAGCATTTT. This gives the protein CSVAQGTDNQPQHF.

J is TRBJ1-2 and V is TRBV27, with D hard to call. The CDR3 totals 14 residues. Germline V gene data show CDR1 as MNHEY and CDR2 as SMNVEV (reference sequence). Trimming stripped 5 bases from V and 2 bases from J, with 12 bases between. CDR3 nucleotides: TGTGCCAGCAGTCCAACGAGCGGGAACTATGGCTACACCTTC. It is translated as CASSPTSGNYGYTF.

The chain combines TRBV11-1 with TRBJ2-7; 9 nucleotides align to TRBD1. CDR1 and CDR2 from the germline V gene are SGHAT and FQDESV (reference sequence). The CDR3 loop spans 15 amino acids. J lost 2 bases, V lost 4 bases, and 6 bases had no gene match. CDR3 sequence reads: CASSSGTGMPYEQYF. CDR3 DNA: TGTGCCAGCAGCTCGGGGACAGGGATGCCCTACGAGCAGTACTTC.

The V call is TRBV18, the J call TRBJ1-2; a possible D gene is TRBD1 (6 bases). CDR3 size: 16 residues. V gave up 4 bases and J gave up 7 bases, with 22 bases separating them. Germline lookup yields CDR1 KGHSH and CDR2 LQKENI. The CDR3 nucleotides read TGTGCCAGCTCACTAGGTCCCGCTGAACAGGGCTCTGGCTACACCTTC. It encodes CASSLGPAEQGSGYTF.

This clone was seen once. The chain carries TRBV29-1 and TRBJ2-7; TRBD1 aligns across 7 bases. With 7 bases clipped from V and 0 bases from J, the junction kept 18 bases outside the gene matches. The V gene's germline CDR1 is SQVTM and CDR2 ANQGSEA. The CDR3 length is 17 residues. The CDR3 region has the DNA TGCAGCGGGTCTCTCGGGACAGCCTCGGAGAACTCCTACGAGCAGTACTTC. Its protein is CSGSLGTASENSYEQYF.

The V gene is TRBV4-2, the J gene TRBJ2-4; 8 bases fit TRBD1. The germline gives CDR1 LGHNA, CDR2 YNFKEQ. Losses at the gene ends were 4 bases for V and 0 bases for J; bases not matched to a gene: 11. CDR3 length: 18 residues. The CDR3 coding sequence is TGTGCCAGCAGCCCAATTACCGGACAGGGCTTAGCCAAAAACATTCAGTACTTC. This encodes CASSPITGQGLAKNIQYF.

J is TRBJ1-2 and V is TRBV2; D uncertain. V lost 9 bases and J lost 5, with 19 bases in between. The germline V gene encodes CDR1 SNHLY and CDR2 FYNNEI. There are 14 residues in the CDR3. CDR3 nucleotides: TGTGCCAGTCGGAGGTCAATTTTTGAATATGGCTACACCTTC. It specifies CASRRSIFEYGYTF.

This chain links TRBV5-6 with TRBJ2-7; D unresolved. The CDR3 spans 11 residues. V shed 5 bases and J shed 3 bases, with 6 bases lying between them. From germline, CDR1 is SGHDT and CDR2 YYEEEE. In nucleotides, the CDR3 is TGTGCCAGCAGTATTAGCTACGAGCAGTACTTC. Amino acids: CASSISYEQYF.